This paragraph covers one T cell receptor (beta chain) sequence. Per the study methods: Counts of nucleated cells, estimated from reference gene primer amplification, were obtained. Profiled with immunoSEQ multiplex PCR; TCRdb holds only in-frame clones, not every one. V and J calls and clone size are those listed in that table; D and trimming were worked out from the DNA. The data hold about 250,000 clones, with around 90% observed a single time. These data are taken from a study of blood T cell repertoires in COVID-19. Study-wide context: Italy, Spain and the United States were the sources of the convalescent and acute COVID-19 samples. The cDNA or gDNA used as material had been derived from T cells, B-cell-depleted T cells, or PBMCs.

Trimming stripped 0 bases from V and 1 base from J, with 7 bases between. Germline V gene sequence: CDR1 SGHRS, CDR2 YFSETQ. CDR3 length: 14 amino acids. The chain couples TRBV5-1 to TRBJ2-5, with D perhaps matching TRBD2 (5 bases). The material sequenced was peripheral blood. The sequence derives from a man older than 75 with acute or convalescent COVID-19. The CDR3, as DNA: TGCGCCAGCAGCTTGGATCGGGGCCAAGAGACCCAGTACTTC. Amino acids: CASSLDRGQETQYF.